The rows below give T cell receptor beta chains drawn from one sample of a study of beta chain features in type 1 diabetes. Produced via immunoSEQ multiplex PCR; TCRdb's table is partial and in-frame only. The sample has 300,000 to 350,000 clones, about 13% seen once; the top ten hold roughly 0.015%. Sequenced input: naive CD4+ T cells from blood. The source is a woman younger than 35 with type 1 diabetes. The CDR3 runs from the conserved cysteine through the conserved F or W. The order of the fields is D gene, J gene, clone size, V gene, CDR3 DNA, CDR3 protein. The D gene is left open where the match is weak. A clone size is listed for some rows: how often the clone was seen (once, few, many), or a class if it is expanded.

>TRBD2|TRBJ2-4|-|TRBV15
TGTGCCACCAGCAGTACAAGATCTAGCGGGAGGGGAAAAAACATTCAGTACTTC
CATSSTRSSGRGKNIQYF
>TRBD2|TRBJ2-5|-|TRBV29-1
TGCAGCGAATCTAGCGGGAGCGGGGAGACCCAGTACTTC
CSESSGSGETQYF
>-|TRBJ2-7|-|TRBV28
TGTGCCAGCAGTTTATCGGGTTTGATCTACGAGCAGTACTTC
CASSLSGLIYEQYF
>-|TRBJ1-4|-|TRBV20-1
TGCAGTGCTAGTACAGGGTCGAAACTGTTTTTT
CSASTGSKLFF
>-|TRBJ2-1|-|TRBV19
TGTGCCAGTAGTATAGATACGGGAGTAGGAGAGCAGTTCTTC
CASSIDTGVGEQFF
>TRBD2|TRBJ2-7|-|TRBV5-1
TGCGCCAGCAGCTTGGTACCGGGAGGGAACTACGAGCAGTACTTC
CASSLVPGGNYEQYF
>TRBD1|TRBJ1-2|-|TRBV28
TGTGCCAGCAGTTCCGGGACAGCTTATGGCTACACCTTC
CASSSGTAYGYTF
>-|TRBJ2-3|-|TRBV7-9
TGTGCCAGCAGCTTTAGACTAGATTGGTACACAGATACGCAGTATTTT
CASSFRLDWYTDTQYF
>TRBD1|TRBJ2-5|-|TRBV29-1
TGCAGCGTAGCCACAGGGGCCCAAGAGACCCAGTACTTC
CSVATGAQETQYF
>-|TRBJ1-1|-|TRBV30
TGTGCCTGGAGTGTACGGACAGACACTGAAGCTTTCTTT
CAWSVRTDTEAFF
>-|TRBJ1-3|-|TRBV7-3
TGTGCCAGCAGCCGACAGGTTGGCTCTGGAAACACCATATATTTT
CASSRQVGSGNTIYF
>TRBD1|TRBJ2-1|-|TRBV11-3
TGTGCCAGCAGCTTACGACAGGGGGCAAAAAATGAGCAGTTCTTC
CASSLRQGAKNEQFF
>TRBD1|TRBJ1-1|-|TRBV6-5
TGTGCCAGCAGTTTTTACAGGGGGCGAAGCACTGAAGCTTTCTTT
CASSFYRGRSTEAFF
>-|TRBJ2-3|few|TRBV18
TGTGCCAGCTCCCCCCTTAGCGAAAGCACAGATACGCAGTATTTT
CASSPLSESTDTQYF
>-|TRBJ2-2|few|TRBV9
TGTGCCAGCAGCGTAGAATTGGGGGCCGGGGACACCGGGGAGCTGTTTTTT
CASSVELGAGDTGELFF
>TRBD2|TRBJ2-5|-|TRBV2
TGTGCCAGCAGTGAAGCGCTTTTTGCGGGAGGTACGGAGACCCAGTACTTC
CASSEALFAGGTETQYF